These 6 T cell receptor beta chains came from one sample sequenced in a study of blood T cell repertoires in COVID-19. Sequenced by immunoSEQ multiplex PCR; TCRdb stores in-frame clones only, minus some. The repertoire has 60,000 to 70,000 clones, 80% to 85% of them found once; the top ten carry just over 4.5%. The sample taken for sequencing was peripheral blood. The receptors derive from a woman aged 60 to 75 with acute or convalescent COVID-19.

The rearrangement uses TRBV10-3 and TRBJ2-2; 9 bases are shared with TRBD2. V shed 4 bases, J shed 5 bases, and the junction held 17 bases outside the gene matches. Germline values: CDR1 ENHRY, CDR2 SYGVKD. The CDR3 has 19 amino acids. The CDR3 DNA reads as TGTGCCATCAGTGTAACCCTAGCGGGAATCTCCGGGGGGACCGGGGAGCTGTTTTTT. Its translation is CAISVTLAGISGGTGELFF.

J is TRBJ1-2 and V is TRBV21-1. TRBV21-1 is a documented pseudogene. The length of the CDR3 is 15 residues. The DNA of the CDR3 is TGTGCCACCAAAGGTACCGCCTGTTTAGCAGCGCCCACCAACTTC. Translated, it gives CATKGTACLAAPTNF.

The gene calls are TRBV10-1 and TRBJ2-2; TRBD2 is a possible D gene (6 bases). There are 13 residues in the CDR3. With 2 bases removed from V and 7 bases from J, the gap between germline ends came to 8 bases. Germline values: CDR1 WNHNN, CDR2 SYGVQD (reference sequence). The CDR3: CASSEAGNGELFF. The CDR3 region has the DNA TGCGCCAGCAGTGAGGCGGGGAACGGGGAGCTGTTTTTT.

This CDR3 is CSASVAGQLAKNIQYF. Here the CDR3 DNA reads TGCAGTGCTAGTGTAGCGGGACAGCTAGCCAAAAACATTCAGTACTTC. V is TRBV20-1 and J is TRBJ2-4; tentatively, D is TRBD2 (8 bases). There are 16 residues in the CDR3. V lost 3 bases, J lost 0 bases, and 15 bases lay in between. Germline-derived CDR1 and CDR2 are DFQATT and SNEGSKA (reference sequence).

A single count supports this clone. The chain is built from TRBV7-2 and TRBJ1-2, with 7 bases aligning to TRBD1. The trim removed 5 bases at V and 8 bases at J, leaving 8 bases unmatched. Germline V gives CDR1 SGHTA, CDR2 FQGNSA. This CDR3 spans 13 amino acids. The CDR3 is CASSRVTGTGYTF. For the CDR3, the DNA is TGTGCCAGCAGCCGCGTGACAGGGACCGGCTACACCTTC.

Only a few counts were recorded for this clone. The genes are TRBV27 and TRBJ2-7; the D gene is possibly TRBD2 (6 bases). The CDR3 has 13 residues. The V gene lost 8 bases and the J gene lost 3 bases, with 14 bases spanning the gap. Germline V lookup: CDR1 MNHEY, CDR2 SMNVEV (reference sequence). CDR3 sequence (DNA): TGTGCCAGCCGCGGAGGGTTAAACTACGAGCAGTACTTC. Its translation: CASRGGLNYEQYF.